The clone carrying this T cell receptor (beta chain) was found a few times. The data belong to a study of cytomegalovirus exposure and HLA in healthy donors. Looking at the study overall: An analysis done earlier identified roughly 120 million unique TCR beta sequences from 190 million or so T cells.

V lost 5 bases and J 4 bases, leaving 22 bases between the germline ends. CDR3 length equals 17 residues. Germline V gives CDR1 SGHTS, CDR2 YDEGEE. The PCR contained 60 Vbeta and 13 Jbeta primers. Profiling relied on immunoSEQ multiplex PCR, and the TCRdb table lists in-frame clones only, not all of them. The repertoire holds 200,000 to 250,000 clones, with around four fifths as singletons. Sequencing input: PBMCs. This receptor was identified in a woman between 35 and 50 years old in good health and CMV-seronegative. The chain is built from TRBV5-8 and TRBJ1-5; tentative D call: TRBD1 (5 bases). CDR3 loop: CASSGGGPSTQNQPQHF. DNA of the CDR3: TGTGCCAGCAGTGGGGGGGGACCGTCGACCCAGAATCAGCCCCAGCATTTT.